Described below is a single T cell receptor (beta chain) sequence and its context. The entry originates in a study of blood T cell repertoires in COVID-19. Study summary: For recovered donors of Cohort 3, there were two negative PCRs, clearance, or symptom resolution. Sample material is recorded as cDNA or gDNA derived from T cells, B-cell-depleted T cells, or PBMCs.

Trimming stripped 4 bases from V and 0 bases from J, with 8 bases between. CDR1 is SGHRS, CDR2 YFSETQ, per germline. The CDR3 is made up of 14 amino acids. Original processing notes: Estimation of nucleated cell counts relied on the amplification of reference gene primers. The table came from immunoSEQ multiplex PCR; TCRdb's copy has only in-frame clones and leaves some out. D and trimming come from the DNA, and the V and J calls and clone size come from that table. The table includes a few hundred thousand clones, 88% detected once. This receptor was obtained from a woman aged 55-70 years in a cohort exposed to, infected with or recovered from COVID-19 (not recorded which). Sequencing input: PBMCs or T cells enriched from blood (not recorded which). This sequence joins TRBV5-1 and TRBJ1-3, with TRBD1 as a possible D gene (6 bases). The CDR3 sequence is CASSADSSGNTIYF. CDR3 DNA: TGCGCCAGCAGCGCGGACAGCTCTGGAAACACCATATATTTT. Filled out from reference TRBV5-1 and TRBJ1-3, the complete variable domain reads KAGVTQTPRYLIKTRGQQVTLSCSPISGHRSVSWYQQTPGQGLQFLFEYFSETQRNKGNFPGRFSGRQFSNSRSEMNVSTLELGDSALYLCASSADSSGNTIYFGEGSWLTVV.